The sequence of this TCR beta chain was determined in a study of metastatic and nonmetastatic thyroid tumors. Looking at the study overall: Thyroid patients, malignant and benign, had repertoires compared across blood and tumor or nodule tissue.

Overall study results and limits: Benign nodules were reported to have significantly lower TCR beta diversity than malignant thyroid tumors, in blood and tumor.

The length of the CDR3 is 14 residues. CDR1 is MNHEY and CDR2 is SVGEGT in the germline V gene. V was shortened by 2 bases and J by 6 bases, with 11 bases between the two germline ends. On this clone: The antigen is unknown.

Patients had received no treatment of any kind before thyroid surgery. Per the original methods: What underpinned the distant-metastasis classifier for papillary thyroid cancer was the set of CDR3 differences across clinicopathological groups. TCRdb re-analyzed the PCR reads through MiXCR. In this record, the V and J calls reflect TCRdb's handling and not the investigators' own analysis. The sample holds 3,000 to 3,500 clones, about 25% seen once. The material sequenced was tumor tissue. The V and J genes are TRBV6-2 or TRBV6-3 and TRBJ1-5; perhaps TRBD1 as D (5 bases). This sequence was found in a female donor with papillary thyroid cancer or a benign thyroid nodule (not recorded which). Some clones in this sample may be carry-over from other donors' samples. The CDR3: CASSYGGEGQPQHF. The DNA of the CDR3 is TGTGCCAGCAGTTACGGGGGTGAAGGTCAGCCCCAGCATTTT.